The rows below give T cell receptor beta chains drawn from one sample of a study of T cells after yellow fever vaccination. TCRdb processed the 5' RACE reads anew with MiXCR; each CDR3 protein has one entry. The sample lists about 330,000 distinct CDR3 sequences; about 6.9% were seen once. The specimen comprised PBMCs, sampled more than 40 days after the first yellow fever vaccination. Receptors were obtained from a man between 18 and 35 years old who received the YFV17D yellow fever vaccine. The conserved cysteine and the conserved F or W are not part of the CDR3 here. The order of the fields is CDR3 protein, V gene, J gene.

CDR3aa: ASSPRGGQGDEAF; v_gene: TRBV4-3; j_gene: TRBJ1-1
CDR3aa: ASSSERRALGETQY; v_gene: TRBV5-5; j_gene: TRBJ2-5
CDR3aa: ASSMTGNSGYT; v_gene: TRBV19; j_gene: TRBJ1-2
CDR3aa: SARDGPETNF; v_gene: TRBV20-1; j_gene: TRBJ2-3
CDR3aa: SAEQGTLGMNTEAF; v_gene: TRBV20-1; j_gene: TRBJ1-1
CDR3aa: ASSLSRQGVLYT; v_gene: TRBV3-1; j_gene: TRBJ1-2
CDR3aa: ASSPDRVPPYEQY; v_gene: TRBV4-1; j_gene: TRBJ2-7
CDR3aa: ASSLESGNSPLH; v_gene: TRBV5-1; j_gene: TRBJ1-6
CDR3aa: CARIQGTISGNTIY; v_gene: TRBV20-1; j_gene: TRBJ1-3
CDR3aa: ASSPGFRTMNKRTTNEKLF; v_gene: TRBV18; j_gene: TRBJ1-4
CDR3aa: ASSYIGTNTGELF; v_gene: TRBV14; j_gene: TRBJ2-2
CDR3aa: ASSLDLAGGITDTQY; v_gene: TRBV11-2; j_gene: TRBJ2-3
CDR3aa: ATMGGSTDTQY; v_gene: TRBV10-3; j_gene: TRBJ2-3
CDR3aa: SARDWLTRETQY; v_gene: TRBV20-1; j_gene: TRBJ2-5
CDR3aa: ASSLIIDTEAF; v_gene: TRBV7-2; j_gene: TRBJ1-1
CDR3aa: SARAGDEKLF; v_gene: TRBV20-1; j_gene: TRBJ1-4
CDR3aa: SARWRGRNTIY; v_gene: TRBV20-1; j_gene: TRBJ1-3
CDR3aa: ASSLRQACNYGYT; v_gene: TRBV21-1; j_gene: TRBJ1-2
CDR3aa: ASSPRLLGYNEQF; v_gene: TRBV5-6; j_gene: TRBJ2-1
CDR3aa: ASSVSPRDRRETQY; v_gene: TRBV9; j_gene: TRBJ2-5
CDR3aa: ASSMLDLGPDTQY; v_gene: TRBV19; j_gene: TRBJ2-3
CDR3aa: ASSFPAYGYT; v_gene: TRBV12-3/TRBV12-4; j_gene: TRBJ1-2
CDR3aa: ASSEGENTGELF; v_gene: TRBV5-1; j_gene: TRBJ2-2
CDR3aa: ASSLIRGGTDTQY; v_gene: TRBV7-6; j_gene: TRBJ2-3
CDR3aa: ASSLWGGDGDTQY; v_gene: TRBV5-1; j_gene: TRBJ2-3
CDR3aa: ASSADVDTEAF; v_gene: TRBV9; j_gene: TRBJ1-1
CDR3aa: ASVGENTEAF; v_gene: TRBV5-4; j_gene: TRBJ1-1
CDR3aa: ASSSSGGSYEQY; v_gene: TRBV7-6; j_gene: TRBJ2-7
CDR3aa: ASSYRGGGTEAF; v_gene: TRBV6-2/TRBV6-3; j_gene: TRBJ1-1
CDR3aa: ASSQESGRETQY; v_gene: TRBV4-1; j_gene: TRBJ2-5
CDR3aa: ASTSTGTGANVLT; v_gene: TRBV7-2; j_gene: TRBJ2-6
CDR3aa: ASSALAGKGPDTQY; v_gene: TRBV25-1; j_gene: TRBJ2-3
CDR3aa: ASRLGDNEQF; v_gene: TRBV6-2/TRBV6-3; j_gene: TRBJ2-1
CDR3aa: ASGTEYTGELF; v_gene: TRBV12-5; j_gene: TRBJ2-2
CDR3aa: ASSPRDRSYEQY; v_gene: TRBV7-9; j_gene: TRBJ2-7
CDR3aa: ASSLGAIGGSVNAF; v_gene: TRBV5-1; j_gene: TRBJ1-1
CDR3aa: ASIYRWGQVNTEAF; v_gene: TRBV12-3/TRBV12-4; j_gene: TRBJ1-1
CDR3aa: ASSSRTSGGRYEQY; v_gene: TRBV7-2; j_gene: TRBJ2-7
CDR3aa: ASSPPGILNEQF; v_gene: TRBV3-1; j_gene: TRBJ2-1
CDR3aa: ASTGWGLETQY; v_gene: TRBV25-1; j_gene: TRBJ2-5
CDR3aa: ATSDSRVDQGDTEAF; v_gene: TRBV24-1; j_gene: TRBJ1-1
CDR3aa: ASTRDSQYNEQF; v_gene: TRBV5-1; j_gene: TRBJ2-1
CDR3aa: SARVLTTPYSGANVLT; v_gene: TRBV20-1; j_gene: TRBJ2-6
CDR3aa: ASSLAATDREETQY; v_gene: TRBV12-3/TRBV12-4; j_gene: TRBJ2-5
CDR3aa: ASSLASGLQETQY; v_gene: TRBV27; j_gene: TRBJ2-5
CDR3aa: ASSALAGAYEQY; v_gene: TRBV7-2; j_gene: TRBJ2-7
CDR3aa: ASSLVTEAYEQF; v_gene: TRBV5-1; j_gene: TRBJ2-1
CDR3aa: ASSLAPGLAPHSTDTQY; v_gene: TRBV11-1; j_gene: TRBJ2-3
CDR3aa: ASSLTKGRQDEQF; v_gene: TRBV7-3; j_gene: TRBJ2-1
CDR3aa: SASPSGAYGYT; v_gene: TRBV20-1; j_gene: TRBJ1-2